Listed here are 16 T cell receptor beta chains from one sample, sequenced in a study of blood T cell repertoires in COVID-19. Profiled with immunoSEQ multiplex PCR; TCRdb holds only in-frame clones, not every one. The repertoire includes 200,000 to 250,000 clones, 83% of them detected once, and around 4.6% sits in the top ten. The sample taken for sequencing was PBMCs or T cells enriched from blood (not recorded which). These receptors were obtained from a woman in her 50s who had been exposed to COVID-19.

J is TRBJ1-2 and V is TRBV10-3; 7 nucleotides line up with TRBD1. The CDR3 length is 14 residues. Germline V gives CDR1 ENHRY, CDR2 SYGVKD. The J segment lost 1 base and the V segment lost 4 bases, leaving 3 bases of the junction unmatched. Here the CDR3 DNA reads TGTGCCATCAGTGGGGACAGCGTTAACTATGGCTACACCTTC. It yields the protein CAISGDSVNYGYTF.

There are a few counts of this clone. CDR3 in amino acids: CASSLDGAEKLFF. The CDR3 bases are TGTGCCAGCAGCTTAGATGGAGCGGAAAAACTGTTTTTT. The chain employs TRBV7-9 and TRBJ1-4, with no clear D. The length of the CDR3 is 13 residues. Germline CDR1 reads SEHNR; CDR2 reads FQNEAQ (reference sequence). The V end lost 1 base, the J end lost 8 bases, and 8 bases lay between the germline ends.

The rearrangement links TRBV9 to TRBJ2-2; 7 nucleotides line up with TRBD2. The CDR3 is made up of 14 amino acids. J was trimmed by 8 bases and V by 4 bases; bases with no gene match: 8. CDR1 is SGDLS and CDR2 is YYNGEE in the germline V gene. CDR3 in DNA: TGTGCCAGCAGCTATGCCGGGACTACGGGGGAGCTGTTTTTT. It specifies CASSYAGTTGELFF. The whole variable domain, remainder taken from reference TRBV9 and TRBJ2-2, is DSGVTQTPKHLITATGQRVTLRCSPRSGDLSVYWYQQSLDQGLQFLIQYYNGEERAKGNILERFSAQQFPDLHSELNLSSLELGDSALYFCASSYAGTTGELFFGEGSRLTVL.

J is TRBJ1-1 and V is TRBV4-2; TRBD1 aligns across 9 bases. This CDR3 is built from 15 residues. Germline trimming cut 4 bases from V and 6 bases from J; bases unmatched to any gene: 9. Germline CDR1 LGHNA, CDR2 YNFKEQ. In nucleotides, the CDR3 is TGTGCCAGCAGCCCCCAGGACAGGGGAACGGCTGAAGCTTTCTTT. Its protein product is CASSPQDRGTAEAFF.

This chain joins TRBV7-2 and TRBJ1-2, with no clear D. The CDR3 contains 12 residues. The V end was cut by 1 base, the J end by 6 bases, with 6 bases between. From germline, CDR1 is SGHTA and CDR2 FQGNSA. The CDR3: CASSLVQDGYTF. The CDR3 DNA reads TGTGCCAGCAGCTTAGTTCAGGATGGCTACACCTTC.

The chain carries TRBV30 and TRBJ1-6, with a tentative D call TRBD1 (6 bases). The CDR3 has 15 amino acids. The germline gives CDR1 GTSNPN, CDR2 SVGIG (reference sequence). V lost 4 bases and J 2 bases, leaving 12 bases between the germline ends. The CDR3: CAWTTGLAYNSPLHF. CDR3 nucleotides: TGTGCCTGGACAACAGGGCTCGCCTATAATTCACCCCTCCACTTT.

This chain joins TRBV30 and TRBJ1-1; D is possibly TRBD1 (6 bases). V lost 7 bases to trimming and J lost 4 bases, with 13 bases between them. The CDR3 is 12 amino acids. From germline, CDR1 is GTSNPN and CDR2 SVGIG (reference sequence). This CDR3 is CAYKDRLTEAFF. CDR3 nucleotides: TGTGCCTATAAAGACAGGCTCACTGAAGCTTTCTTT. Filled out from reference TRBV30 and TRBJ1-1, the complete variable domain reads SQTIHQWPATLVQPVGSPLSLECTVEGTSNPNLYWYRQAAGRGLQLLFYSVGIGQISSEVPQNLSASRPQDRQFILSSKKLLLSDSGFYLCAYKDRLTEAFFGQGTRLTVV.

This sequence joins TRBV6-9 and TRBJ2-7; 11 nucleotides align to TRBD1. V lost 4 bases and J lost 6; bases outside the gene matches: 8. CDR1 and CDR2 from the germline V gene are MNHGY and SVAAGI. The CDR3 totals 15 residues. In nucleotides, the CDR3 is TGTGCCAGCAGTTCCACCGGCGGGACAGGGGGCGAGCAGTACTTC. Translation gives CASSSTGGTGGEQYF.

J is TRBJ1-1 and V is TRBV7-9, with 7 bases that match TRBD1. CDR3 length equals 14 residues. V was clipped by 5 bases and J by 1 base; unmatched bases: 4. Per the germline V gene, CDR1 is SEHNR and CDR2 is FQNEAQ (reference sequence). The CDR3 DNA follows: TGTGCCAGCAGCCTCCGGGACAGGAACACTGAAGCTTTCTTT. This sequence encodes CASSLRDRNTEAFF.

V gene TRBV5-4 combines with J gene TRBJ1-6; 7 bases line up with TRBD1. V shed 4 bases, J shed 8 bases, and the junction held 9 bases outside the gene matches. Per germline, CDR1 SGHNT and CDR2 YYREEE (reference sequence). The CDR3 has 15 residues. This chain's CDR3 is CASSPGTEGYSPLHF. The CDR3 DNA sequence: TGTGCCAGCAGCCCGGGGACAGAGGGATATTCACCCCTCCACTTT.

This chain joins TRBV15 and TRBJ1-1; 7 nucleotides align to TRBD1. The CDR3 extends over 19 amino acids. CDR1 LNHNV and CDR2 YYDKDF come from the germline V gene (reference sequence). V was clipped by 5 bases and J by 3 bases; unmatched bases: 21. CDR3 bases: TGTGCCACCAGCCCAGAGGGGGCAGGGATTCTAACGCGGGACACTGAAGCTTTCTTT. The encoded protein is CATSPEGAGILTRDTEAFF.

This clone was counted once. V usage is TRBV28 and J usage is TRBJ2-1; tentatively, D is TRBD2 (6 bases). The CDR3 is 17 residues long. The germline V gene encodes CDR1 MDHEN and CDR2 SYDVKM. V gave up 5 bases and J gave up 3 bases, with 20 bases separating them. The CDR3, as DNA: TGTGCCAGCAGTGGCTGGATGGCGGGGTCGGTCTACAATGAGCAGTTCTTC. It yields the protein CASSGWMAGSVYNEQFF.

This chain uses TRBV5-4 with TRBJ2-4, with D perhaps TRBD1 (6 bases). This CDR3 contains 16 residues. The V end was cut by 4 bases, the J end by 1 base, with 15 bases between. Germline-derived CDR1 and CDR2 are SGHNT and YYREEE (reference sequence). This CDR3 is CASSPNRERAKNIQYF. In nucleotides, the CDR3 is TGTGCCAGCAGCCCAAACAGGGAAAGGGCCAAAAACATTCAGTACTTC.

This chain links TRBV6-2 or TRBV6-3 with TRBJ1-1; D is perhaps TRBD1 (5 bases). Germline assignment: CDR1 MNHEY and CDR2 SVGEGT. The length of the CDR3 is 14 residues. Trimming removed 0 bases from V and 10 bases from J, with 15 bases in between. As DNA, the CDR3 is TGTGCCAGCAGTTACTCGGCACAGGTTGATACAGCTTTCTTT. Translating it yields CASSYSAQVDTAFF.

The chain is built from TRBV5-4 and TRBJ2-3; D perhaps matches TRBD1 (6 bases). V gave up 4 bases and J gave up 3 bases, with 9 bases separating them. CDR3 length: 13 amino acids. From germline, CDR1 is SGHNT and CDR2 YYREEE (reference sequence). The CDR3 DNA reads TGTGCCAGCAGCCTAGGACAGACAGATACGCAGTATTTT. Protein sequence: CASSLGQTDTQYF.

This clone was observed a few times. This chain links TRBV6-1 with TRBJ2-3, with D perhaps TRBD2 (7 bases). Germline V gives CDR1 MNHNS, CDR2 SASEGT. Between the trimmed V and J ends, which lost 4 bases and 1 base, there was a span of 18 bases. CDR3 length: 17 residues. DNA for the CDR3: TGTGCCAGCAGTGGGAAACTAGCGAGGGGGGGCACAGATACGCAGTATTTT. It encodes CASSGKLARGGTDTQYF.